This TCR beta chain was identified in a study of OX40 agonist ivuxolimab in advanced cancers. At the level of the study: Averaging approximately 60 years in age, with a range of about 20 to 90, the cohort was 82.7% male. Findings of the study overall: Patients who responded partially at 0.1-3.0 mg/kg showed clonal expansion ranking among the lowest. Among expanded peripheral T cells, antigen specificity went undetermined.

Note on this clone: Its antigen is still unknown.

Here immunoSEQ multiplex PCR was the method, and the copy in TCRdb shows in-frame clones only, minus some. The table lists 75,000 to 100,000 clones, about nine tenths of them singletons. Source: CD4+ or CD8+ T cells sorted from blood, taken in a trial of the OX40 agonist ivuxolimab. This clonotype was obtained from an adult with an advanced solid tumor such as melanoma, head and neck, liver or kidney cancer.

CDR3 bases: TGTGCCAGCAGAAGCCTCTATGGCTACACCTTC. Protein sequence: CASRSLYGYTF. The chain uses TRBV2 and TRBJ1-2; no clear D gene. The CDR3 spans 11 residues. Germline CDR1 and CDR2: SNHLY and FYNNEI. Trimming took off 6 bases at V and 4 bases at J, with 6 bases between the two ends.